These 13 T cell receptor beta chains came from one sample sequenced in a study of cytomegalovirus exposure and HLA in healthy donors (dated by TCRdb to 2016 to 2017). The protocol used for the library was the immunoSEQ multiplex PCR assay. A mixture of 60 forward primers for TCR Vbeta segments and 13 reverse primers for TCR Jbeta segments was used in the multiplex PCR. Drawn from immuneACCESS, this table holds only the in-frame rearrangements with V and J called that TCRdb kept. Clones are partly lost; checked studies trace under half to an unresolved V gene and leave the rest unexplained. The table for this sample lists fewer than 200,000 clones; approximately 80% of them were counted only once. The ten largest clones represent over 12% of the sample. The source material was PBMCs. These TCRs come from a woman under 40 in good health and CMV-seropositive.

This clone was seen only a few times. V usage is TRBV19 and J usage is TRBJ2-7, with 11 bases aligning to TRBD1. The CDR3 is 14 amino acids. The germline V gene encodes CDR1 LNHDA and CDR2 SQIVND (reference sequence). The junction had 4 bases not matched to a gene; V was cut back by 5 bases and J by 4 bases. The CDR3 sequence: CASSVDRGQYEQYF. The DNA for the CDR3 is TGTGCCAGTAGTGTGGACAGGGGGCAGTACGAGCAGTACTTC.

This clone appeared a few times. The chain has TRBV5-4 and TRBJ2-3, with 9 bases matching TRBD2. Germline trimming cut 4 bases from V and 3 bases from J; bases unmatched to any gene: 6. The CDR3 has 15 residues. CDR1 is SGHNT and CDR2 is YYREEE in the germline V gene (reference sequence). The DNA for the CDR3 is TGTGCCAGCAGCATTAGCGGGAGTCCGACAGATACGCAGTATTTT. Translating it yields CASSISGSPTDTQYF.

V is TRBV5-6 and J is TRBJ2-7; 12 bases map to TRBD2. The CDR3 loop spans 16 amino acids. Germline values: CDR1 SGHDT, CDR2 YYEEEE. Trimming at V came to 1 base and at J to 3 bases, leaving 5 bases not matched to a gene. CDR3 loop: CASSLRLAGVIYEQYF. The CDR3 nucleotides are TGTGCCAGCAGCTTGAGACTAGCGGGGGTAATCTACGAGCAGTACTTC.

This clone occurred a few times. CDR3 nucleotide sequence: TGTGCCAGCAGCTTTGGAGGGACCGATAGCAATCAGCCCCAGCATTTT. It codes for CASSFGGTDSNQPQHF. V usage is TRBV7-9 and J usage is TRBJ1-5, with D tentatively TRBD1 (5 bases). The CDR3 has 16 residues. Germline V CDR1 and CDR2: SEHNR, FQNEAQ (reference sequence). V was shortened by 3 bases and J by 0 bases, with 12 bases between the two germline ends.

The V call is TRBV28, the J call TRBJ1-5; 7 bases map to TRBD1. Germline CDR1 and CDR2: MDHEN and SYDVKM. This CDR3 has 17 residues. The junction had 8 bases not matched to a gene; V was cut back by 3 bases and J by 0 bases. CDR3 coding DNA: TGTGCCAGCAGTTTCATTCACAGGGGATATAGCAATCAGCCCCAGCATTTT. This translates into CASSFIHRGYSNQPQHF.

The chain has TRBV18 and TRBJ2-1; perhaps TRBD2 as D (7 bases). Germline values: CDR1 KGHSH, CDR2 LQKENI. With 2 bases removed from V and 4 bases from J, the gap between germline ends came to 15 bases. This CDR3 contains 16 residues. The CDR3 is CASSPGGARVYNEQFF. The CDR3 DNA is TGTGCCAGCTCACCAGGGGGGGCTCGTGTGTACAATGAGCAGTTCTTC.

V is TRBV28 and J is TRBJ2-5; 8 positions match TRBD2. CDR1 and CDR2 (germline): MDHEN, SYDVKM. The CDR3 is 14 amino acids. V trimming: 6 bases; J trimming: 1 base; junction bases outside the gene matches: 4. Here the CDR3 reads CASSSRGAQETQYF. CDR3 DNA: TGTGCCAGCAGCTCGCGGGGGGCCCAAGAGACCCAGTACTTC.

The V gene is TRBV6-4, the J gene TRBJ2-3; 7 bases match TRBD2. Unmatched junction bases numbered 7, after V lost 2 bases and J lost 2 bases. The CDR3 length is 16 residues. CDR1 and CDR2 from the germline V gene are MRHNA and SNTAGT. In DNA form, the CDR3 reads TGTGCCAGCAGTGACAAAGCTAGCGGACCCACAGATACGCAGTATTTT. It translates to CASSDKASGPTDTQYF.

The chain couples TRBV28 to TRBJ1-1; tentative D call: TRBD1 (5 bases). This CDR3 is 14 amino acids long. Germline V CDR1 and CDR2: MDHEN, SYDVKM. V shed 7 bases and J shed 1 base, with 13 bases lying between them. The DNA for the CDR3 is TGTGCCAGCACCAGATGGGGGGGGAACACTGAAGCTTTCTTT. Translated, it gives CASTRWGGNTEAFF.

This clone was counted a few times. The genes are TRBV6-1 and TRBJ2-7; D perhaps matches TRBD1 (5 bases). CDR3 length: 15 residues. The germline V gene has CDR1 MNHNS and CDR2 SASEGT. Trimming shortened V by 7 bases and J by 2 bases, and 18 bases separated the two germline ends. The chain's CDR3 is CASIRGASAPYEQYF. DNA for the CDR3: TGTGCCAGCATACGTGGGGCCTCGGCCCCCTACGAGCAGTACTTC.

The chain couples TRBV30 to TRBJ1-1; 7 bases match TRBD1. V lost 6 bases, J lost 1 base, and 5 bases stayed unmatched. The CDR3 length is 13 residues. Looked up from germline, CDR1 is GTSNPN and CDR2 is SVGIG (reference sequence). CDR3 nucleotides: TGTGCCTGCAACCGGGACAGGAACACTGAAGCTTTCTTT. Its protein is CACNRDRNTEAFF. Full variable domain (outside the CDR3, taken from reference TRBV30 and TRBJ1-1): SQTIHQWPATLVQPVGSPLSLECTVEGTSNPNLYWYRQAAGRGLQLLFYSVGIGQISSEVPQNLSASRPQDRQFILSSKKLLLSDSGFYLCACNRDRNTEAFFGQGTRLTVV.

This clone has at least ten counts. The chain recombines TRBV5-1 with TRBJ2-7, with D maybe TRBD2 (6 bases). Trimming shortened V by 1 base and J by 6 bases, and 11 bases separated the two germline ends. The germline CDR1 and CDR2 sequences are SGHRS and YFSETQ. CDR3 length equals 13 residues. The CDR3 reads CASSLITGGEQYF. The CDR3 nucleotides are TGCGCCAGCAGCTTGATCACCGGGGGCGAGCAGTACTTC.

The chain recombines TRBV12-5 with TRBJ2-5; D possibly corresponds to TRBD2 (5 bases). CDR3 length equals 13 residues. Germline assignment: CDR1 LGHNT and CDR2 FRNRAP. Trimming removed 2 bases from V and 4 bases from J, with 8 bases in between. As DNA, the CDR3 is TGTGCTAGTGGTTTGACACTAGGAGAGACCCAGTACTTC. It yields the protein CASGLTLGETQYF.